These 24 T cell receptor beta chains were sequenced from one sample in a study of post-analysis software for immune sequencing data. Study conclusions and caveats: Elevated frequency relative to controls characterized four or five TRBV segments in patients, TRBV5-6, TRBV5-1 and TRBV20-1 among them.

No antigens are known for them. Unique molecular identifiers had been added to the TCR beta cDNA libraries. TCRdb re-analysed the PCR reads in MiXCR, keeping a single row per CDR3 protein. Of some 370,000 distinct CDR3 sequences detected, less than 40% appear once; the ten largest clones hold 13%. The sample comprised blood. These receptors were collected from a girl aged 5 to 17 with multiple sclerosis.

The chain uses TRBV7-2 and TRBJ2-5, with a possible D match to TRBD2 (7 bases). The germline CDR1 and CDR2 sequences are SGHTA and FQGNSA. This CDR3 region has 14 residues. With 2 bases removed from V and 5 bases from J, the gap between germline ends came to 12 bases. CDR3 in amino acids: CASSLRGASETQYF. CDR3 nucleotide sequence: TGTGCCAGCAGCTTACGGGGGGCCAGTGAGACCCAGTACTTC.

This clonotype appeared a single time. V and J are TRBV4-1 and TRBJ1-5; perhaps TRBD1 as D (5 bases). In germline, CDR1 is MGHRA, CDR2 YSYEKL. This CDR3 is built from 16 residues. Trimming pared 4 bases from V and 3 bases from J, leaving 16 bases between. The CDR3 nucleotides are TGCGCCAGCAGCCGAGAACCGGGGGGTATCAATCAGCCCCAGCATTTT. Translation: CASSREPGGINQPQHF.

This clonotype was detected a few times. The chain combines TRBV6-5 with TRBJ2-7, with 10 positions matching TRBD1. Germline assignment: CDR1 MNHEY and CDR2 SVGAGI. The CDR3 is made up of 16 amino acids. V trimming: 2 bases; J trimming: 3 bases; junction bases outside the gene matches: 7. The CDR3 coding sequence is TGTGCCAGCAGTTACCGGGGACAGGGGACCTTCTACGAGCAGTACTTC. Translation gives CASSYRGQGTFYEQYF.

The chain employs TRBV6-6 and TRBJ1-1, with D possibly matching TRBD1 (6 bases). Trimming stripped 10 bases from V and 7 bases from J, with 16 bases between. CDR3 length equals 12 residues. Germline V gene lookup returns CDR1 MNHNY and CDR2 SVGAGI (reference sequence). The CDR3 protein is CATSGGQGEAFF. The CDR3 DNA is TGTGCCACTAGCGGGGGGCAAGGTGAAGCTTTCTTT.

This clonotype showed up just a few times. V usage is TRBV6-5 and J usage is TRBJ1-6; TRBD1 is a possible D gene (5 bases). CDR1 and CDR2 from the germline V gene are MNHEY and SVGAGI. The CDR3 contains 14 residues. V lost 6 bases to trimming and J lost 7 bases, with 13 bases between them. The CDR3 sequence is CASRLGLGNSPLHF. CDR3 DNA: TGTGCCAGCAGGCTGGGACTGGGAAATTCACCCCTCCACTTT.

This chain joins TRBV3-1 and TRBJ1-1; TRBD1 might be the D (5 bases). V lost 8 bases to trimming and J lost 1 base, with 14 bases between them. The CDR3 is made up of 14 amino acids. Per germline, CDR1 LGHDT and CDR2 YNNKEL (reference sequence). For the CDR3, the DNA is TGTGCCAGCGGCCCCTTGGGGCAGAACACTGAAGCTTTCTTT. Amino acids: CASGPLGQNTEAFF. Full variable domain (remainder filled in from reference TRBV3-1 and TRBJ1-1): DTAVSQTPKYLVTQMGNDKSIKCEQNLGHDTMYWYKQDSKKFLKIMFSYNNKELIINETVPNRFSPKSPDKAHLNLHINSLELGDSAVYFCASGPLGQNTEAFFGQGTRLTVV.

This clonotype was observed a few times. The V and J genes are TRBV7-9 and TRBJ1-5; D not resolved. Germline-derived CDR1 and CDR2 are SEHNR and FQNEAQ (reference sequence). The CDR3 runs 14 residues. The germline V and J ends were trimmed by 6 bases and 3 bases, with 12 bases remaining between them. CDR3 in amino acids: CASSSGSSNQPQHF. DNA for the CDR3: TGTGCCAGCAGTTCGGGGTCGTCCAATCAGCCCCAGCATTTT. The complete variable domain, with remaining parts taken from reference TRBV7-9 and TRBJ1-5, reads DTGVSQNPRHKITKRGQNVTFRCDPISEHNRLYWYRQTLGQGPEFLTYFQNEAQLEKSRLLSDRFSAERPKGSFSTLEIQRTEQGDSAMYLCASSSGSSNQPQHFGDGTRLSIL.

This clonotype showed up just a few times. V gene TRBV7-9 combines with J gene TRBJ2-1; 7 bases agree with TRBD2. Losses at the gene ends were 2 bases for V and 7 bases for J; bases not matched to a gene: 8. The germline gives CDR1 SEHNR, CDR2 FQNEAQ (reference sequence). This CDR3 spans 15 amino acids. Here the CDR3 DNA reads TGTGCCAGCAGCTTAATCCTAGCGGACCCTAATGAGCAGTTCTTC. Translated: CASSLILADPNEQFF. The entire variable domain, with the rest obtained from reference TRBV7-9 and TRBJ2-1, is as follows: DTGVSQNPRHKITKRGQNVTFRCDPISEHNRLYWYRQTLGQGPEFLTYFQNEAQLEKSRLLSDRFSAERPKGSFSTLEIQRTEQGDSAMYLCASSLILADPNEQFFGPGTRLTVL.

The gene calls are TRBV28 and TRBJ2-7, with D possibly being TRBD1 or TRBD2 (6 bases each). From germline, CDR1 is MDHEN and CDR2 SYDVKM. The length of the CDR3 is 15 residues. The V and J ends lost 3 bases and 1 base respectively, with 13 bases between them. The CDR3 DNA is TGTGCCAGCAGTTTTTCTAGGGGGGCTTCCTACGAGCAGTACTTC. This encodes CASSFSRGASYEQYF.

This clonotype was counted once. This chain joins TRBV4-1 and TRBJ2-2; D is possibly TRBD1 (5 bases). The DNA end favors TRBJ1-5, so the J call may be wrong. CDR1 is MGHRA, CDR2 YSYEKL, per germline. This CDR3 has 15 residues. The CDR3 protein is CASSQVQGARQPQHF. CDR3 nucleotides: TGCGCCAGCAGCCAAGTCCAAGGGGCTAGACAGCCCCAGCATTTT.

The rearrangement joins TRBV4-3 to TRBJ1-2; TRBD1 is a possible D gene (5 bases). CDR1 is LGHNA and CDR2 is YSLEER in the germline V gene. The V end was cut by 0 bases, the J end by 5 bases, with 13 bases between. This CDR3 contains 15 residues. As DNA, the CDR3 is TGCGCCAGCAGCCAAGAAGCAATGCAGGGATATGGCTACACCTTC. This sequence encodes CASSQEAMQGYGYTF.

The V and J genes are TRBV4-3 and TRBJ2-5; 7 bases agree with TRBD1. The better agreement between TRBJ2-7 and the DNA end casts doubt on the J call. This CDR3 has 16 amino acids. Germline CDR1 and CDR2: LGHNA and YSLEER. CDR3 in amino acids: CASSQDRVQGQNEQYF. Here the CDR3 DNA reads TGCGCCAGCAGCCAAGATCGAGTACAGGGGCAGAACGAGCAGTACTTC.

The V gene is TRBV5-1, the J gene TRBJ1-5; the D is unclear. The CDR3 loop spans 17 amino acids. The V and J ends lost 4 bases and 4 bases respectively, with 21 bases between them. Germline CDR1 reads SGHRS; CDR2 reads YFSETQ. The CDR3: CASSPLPQLDSNQPQHF. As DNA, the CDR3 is TGCGCCAGCAGCCCCCTCCCTCAATTAGATTCGAATCAGCCCCAGCATTTT.

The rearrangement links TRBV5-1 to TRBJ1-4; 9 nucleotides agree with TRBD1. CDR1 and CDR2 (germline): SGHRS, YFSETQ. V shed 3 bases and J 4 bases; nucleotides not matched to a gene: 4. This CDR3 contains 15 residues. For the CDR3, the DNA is TGCGCCAGCAGCTGGGGGACAGGGCTTAATGAAAAACTGTTTTTT. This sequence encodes CASSWGTGLNEKLFF.

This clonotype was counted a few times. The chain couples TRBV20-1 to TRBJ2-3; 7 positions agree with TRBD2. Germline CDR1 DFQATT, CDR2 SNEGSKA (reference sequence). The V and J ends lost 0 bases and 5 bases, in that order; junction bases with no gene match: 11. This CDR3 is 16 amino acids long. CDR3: CSARDNGGTGGDTQYF. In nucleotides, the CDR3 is TGCAGTGCTAGAGATAACGGGGGGACGGGGGGAGATACGCAGTATTTT.

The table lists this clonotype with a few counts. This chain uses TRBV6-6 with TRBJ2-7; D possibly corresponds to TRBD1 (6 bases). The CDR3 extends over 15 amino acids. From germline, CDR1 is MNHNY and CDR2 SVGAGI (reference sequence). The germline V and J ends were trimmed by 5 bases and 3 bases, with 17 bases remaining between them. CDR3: CASSPGRGTNYEQYF. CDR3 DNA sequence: TGTGCCAGCAGTCCAGGTCGAGGGACAAACTACGAGCAGTACTTC.

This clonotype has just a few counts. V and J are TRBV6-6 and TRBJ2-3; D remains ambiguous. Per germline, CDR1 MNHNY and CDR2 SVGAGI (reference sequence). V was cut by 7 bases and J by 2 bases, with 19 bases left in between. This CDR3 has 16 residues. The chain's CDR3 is CASNYGTGPYTDTQYF. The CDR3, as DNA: TGTGCCAGCAACTACGGTACGGGCCCTTACACAGATACGCAGTATTTT.

The CDR3 loop reads CASSEQGALNTEAFF. DNA for the CDR3: TGCGCCAGCAGCGAACAGGGTGCTTTAAACACTGAAGCTTTCTTT. This chain uses TRBV4-1 with TRBJ1-1; a possible D gene is TRBD1 (6 bases). V lost 5 bases, J lost 2 bases, and 15 bases lay in between. CDR3 length equals 15 residues. Germline V gives CDR1 MGHRA, CDR2 YSYEKL.

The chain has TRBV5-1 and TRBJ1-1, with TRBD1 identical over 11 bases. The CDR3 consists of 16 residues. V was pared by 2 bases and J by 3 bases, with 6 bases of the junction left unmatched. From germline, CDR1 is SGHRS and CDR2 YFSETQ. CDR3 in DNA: TGCGCCAGCAGCTTAGGACAGGGGGCATGGGACACTGAAGCTTTCTTT. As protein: CASSLGQGAWDTEAFF.

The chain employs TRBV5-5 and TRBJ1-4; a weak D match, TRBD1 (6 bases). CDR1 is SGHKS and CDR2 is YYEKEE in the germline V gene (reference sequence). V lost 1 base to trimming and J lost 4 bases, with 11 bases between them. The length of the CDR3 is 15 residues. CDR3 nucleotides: TGTGCCAGCAGCTTGCCAGGGGACCTTAATGAAAAACTGTTTTTT. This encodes CASSLPGDLNEKLFF.

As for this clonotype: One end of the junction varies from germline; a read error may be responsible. The CDR3 DNA reads as TGTGCCAGCAGTTTAATATCGTACACTGGGGAGCTGTTTTTT. Its protein is CASSLISYTGELFF. The J gene is TRBJ2-2, the V gene TRBV28; D unclear. In germline, CDR1 is MDHEN, CDR2 SYDVKM. The CDR3 length is 14 residues.

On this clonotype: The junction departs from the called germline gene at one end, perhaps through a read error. The CDR3 is CASSLEMGAEAFF. CDR3 nucleotides: TGTGCTAGCAGCTTGGAGATGGGGGCTGAAGCTTTCTTT. The chain has TRBV7-7 and TRBJ1-1; tentative D call: TRBD1 (5 bases). This CDR3 region has 13 residues. The germline V gene encodes CDR1 SSHAT and CDR2 FNYEAQ (reference sequence).

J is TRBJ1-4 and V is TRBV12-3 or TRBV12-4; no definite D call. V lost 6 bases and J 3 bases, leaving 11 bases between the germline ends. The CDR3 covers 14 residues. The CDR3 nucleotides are TGTGCCAGCAGCTTGGACGGTGCTAATGAAAAACTGTTTTTT. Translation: CASSLDGANEKLFF.

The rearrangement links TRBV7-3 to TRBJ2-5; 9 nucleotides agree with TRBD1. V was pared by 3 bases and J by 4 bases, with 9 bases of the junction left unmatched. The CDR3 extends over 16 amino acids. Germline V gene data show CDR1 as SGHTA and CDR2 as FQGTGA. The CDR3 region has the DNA TGTGCCAGCAGCTTTACCGGGACAGGGCGGGTAGAGACCCAGTACTTC. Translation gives CASSFTGTGRVETQYF. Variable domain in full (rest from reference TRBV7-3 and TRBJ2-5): GAGVSQTPSNKVTEKGKYVELRCDPISGHTALYWYRQSLGQGPEFLIYFQGTGAADDSGLPNDRFFAVRPEGSVSTLKIQRTERGDSAVYLCASSFTGTGRVETQYFGPGTRLLVL.